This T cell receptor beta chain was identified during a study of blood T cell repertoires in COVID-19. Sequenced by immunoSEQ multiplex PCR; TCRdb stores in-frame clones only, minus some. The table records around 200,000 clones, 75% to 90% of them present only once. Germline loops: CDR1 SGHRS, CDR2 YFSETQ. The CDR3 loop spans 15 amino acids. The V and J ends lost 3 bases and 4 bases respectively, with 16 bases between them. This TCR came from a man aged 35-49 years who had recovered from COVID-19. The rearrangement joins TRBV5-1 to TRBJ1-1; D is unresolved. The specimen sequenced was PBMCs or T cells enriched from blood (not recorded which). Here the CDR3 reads CASSSGWVGSTEAFF. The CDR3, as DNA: TGCGCCAGCAGCTCGGGATGGGTCGGGAGCACTGAAGCTTTCTTT.